This record covers a single TCR beta chain. These data originate in a study of blood T cell repertoires in COVID-19. Study context: Samples of COVID-19 (acute and convalescent) were obtained from the United States, Italy and Spain. Sources were T cells, B-cell-depleted T cells, or PBMCs; the material itself was cDNA or gDNA.

Authors' methods: Amplification with reference gene primers provided the estimates of nucleated cell counts. Assay: immunoSEQ multiplex PCR; the TCRdb copy retains only in-frame clones and omits some. V and J calls and clone size are given by that table; D and trimming were obtained from the DNA. The profile shows about 300,000 clones, about nine tenths of them singletons. Germline lookup yields CDR1 MNHEY and CDR2 SMNVEV (reference sequence). The junction had 3 bases not matched to a gene; V was cut back by 2 bases and J by 4 bases. CDR3 size: 14 residues. The receptor's source is a young man with active or convalescent COVID-19. V usage is TRBV27 and J usage is TRBJ2-7, with TRBD1 identical over 9 bases. What was sequenced was peripheral blood. This chain's CDR3 is CASSLIGQGYEQYF. CDR3 in DNA: TGTGCCAGCAGTTTAATAGGACAGGGGTACGAGCAGTACTTC.